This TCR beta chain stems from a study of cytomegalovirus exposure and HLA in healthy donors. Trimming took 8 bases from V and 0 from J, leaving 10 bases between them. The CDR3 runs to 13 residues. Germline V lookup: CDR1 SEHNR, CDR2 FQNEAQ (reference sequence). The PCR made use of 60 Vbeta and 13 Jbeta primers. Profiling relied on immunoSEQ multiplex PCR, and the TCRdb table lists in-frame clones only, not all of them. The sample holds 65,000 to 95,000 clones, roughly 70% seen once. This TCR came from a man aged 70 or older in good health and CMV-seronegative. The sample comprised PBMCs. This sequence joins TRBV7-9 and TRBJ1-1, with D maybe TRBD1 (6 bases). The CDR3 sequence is CASEGQMNTEAFF. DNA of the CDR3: TGTGCCAGCGAAGGACAGATGAACACTGAAGCTTTCTTT.